One and the same sample provided the 16 T cell receptor beta chains below, sequenced in a study of human T cells and chemical hapten exposure. TCRdb independently ran MiXCR on the RACE reads; one entry per CDR3 protein. The table lists 80,000 to 100,000 distinct CDR3 sequences, 8% to 13% of them singletons. Time point described: patch test 2, 6 weeks after DPC sensitization. Described treatment: therapeutic diphenylcyclopropenone sensitization with weekly scalp DPC. The material was whole blood, obtained in connection with sensitization to the hapten diphenylcyclopropenone (DPC). Receptor source: a woman aged 45-65 years with alopecia areata. Some clones in this sample may be carry-over from other donors' samples.

This clonotype was detected only a few times. The chain carries TRBV19 and TRBJ2-1; a possible D gene is TRBD2 (5 bases). V was shortened by 1 base and J by 6 bases, with 22 bases between the two germline ends. Germline lookup yields CDR1 LNHDA and CDR2 SQIVND (reference sequence). The CDR3 totals 18 residues. This CDR3 is CASSIASRLRESRNEQFF. The CDR3, as DNA: TGTGCCAGTAGTATAGCTAGCCGCTTGAGGGAGAGTCGCAATGAGCAGTTCTTC. The full variable domain, in which reference TRBV19 and TRBJ2-1 provide the parts outside the CDR3, is DGGITQSPKYLFRKEGQNVTLSCEQNLNHDAMYWYRQDPGQGLRLIYYSQIVNDFQKGDIAEGYSVSREKKESFPLTVTSAQKNPTAFYLCASSIASRLRESRNEQFFGPGTRLTVL.

The chain links TRBV7-2 to TRBJ1-5; D unclear. Germline values: CDR1 SGHTA, CDR2 FQGNSA. The CDR3 has 13 amino acids. V lost 1 base, J lost 5 bases, and 6 bases lay in between. The CDR3 DNA reads as TGTGCCAGCAGCTTAGACACAGATCAGCCCCAGCATTTT. Its translation is CASSLDTDQPQHF. Using reference TRBV7-2 and TRBJ1-5 for the parts outside the CDR3, the full variable domain is GAGVSQSPSNKVTEKGKDVELRCDPISGHTALYWYRQSLGQGLEFLIYFQGNSAPDKSGLPSDRFSAERTGGSVSTLTIQRTQQEDSAVYLCASSLDTDQPQHFGDGTRLSIL.

The rearrangement links TRBV7-9 to TRBJ1-2; D perhaps matches TRBD1 (5 bases). Trimming cost V 1 base and J 8 bases, with 11 bases left between them. Germline V lookup: CDR1 SEHNR, CDR2 FQNEAQ (reference sequence). The CDR3 covers 13 residues. CDR3 residues: CASSLVEGVGYTF. CDR3 nucleotide sequence: TGTGCCAGCAGCTTAGTTGAAGGGGTCGGCTACACCTTC.

J is TRBJ1-3 and V is TRBV6-6, with D possibly matching TRBD1 (5 bases). The V end was cut by 5 bases, the J end by 2 bases, with 10 bases between. The CDR3 has 14 residues. Germline V gene data show CDR1 as MNHNY and CDR2 as SVGAGI (reference sequence). CDR3 DNA sequence: TGTGCCAGCAGTCGAGACAGACCTGGAAACACCATATATTTT. Amino acid sequence: CASSRDRPGNTIYF.

This clonotype was seen at least ten times. This sequence joins TRBV18 and TRBJ2-4; D ambiguous. The germline V and J ends were trimmed by 3 bases and 0 bases, with 6 bases remaining between them. Germline V CDR1 and CDR2: KGHSH, LQKENI. This CDR3 region has 14 residues. DNA for the CDR3: TGTGCCAGCTCACCGAATCTAGCCAAAAACATTCAGTACTTC. It encodes CASSPNLAKNIQYF. Variable domain in full (rest from reference TRBV18 and TRBJ2-4): NAGVMQNPRHLVRRRGQEARLRCSPMKGHSHVYWYRQLPEEGLKFMVYLQKENIIDESGMPKERFSAEFPKEGPSILRIQQVVRGDSAAYFCASSPNLAKNIQYFGAGTRLSVL.

Regarding this clonotype: This could be a read error, since a much larger clone is one nucleotide away. The chain employs TRBV4-3 and TRBJ1-2; possible D gene TRBD1, 6 bases. From germline, CDR1 is LGHNA and CDR2 YSLEER. This CDR3 has 16 amino acids. In nucleotides, the CDR3 is TGCACCAGCAGCCAAGACGGGGGGCCGGTCCCCTATGGCTACACCTTC. Encoded protein: CTSSQDGGPVPYGYTF.

The rearrangement links TRBV28 to TRBJ1-1; no clear D gene. The germline CDR1 and CDR2 sequences are MDHEN and SYDVKM. This CDR3 has 13 amino acids. V dropped 3 bases and J dropped 6 bases, with 11 bases sitting between them. In DNA form, the CDR3 reads TGTGCCAGCAGTTTCGTACAGAGGCCTGAAGCTTTCTTT. Its translation: CASSFVQRPEAFF.

The chain employs TRBV28 and TRBJ2-7; 7 bases agree with TRBD2. CDR1 and CDR2 from the germline V gene are MDHEN and SYDVKM. V trimming: 1 base; J trimming: 1 base; junction bases outside the gene matches: 1. CDR3 size: 14 residues. CDR3 loop: CASSLLAGSYEQYF. For the CDR3, the DNA is TGTGCCAGCAGTTTATTAGCGGGTTCCTACGAGCAGTACTTC.

The chain couples TRBV5-4 to TRBJ1-1; 7 bases agree with TRBD1. Germline CDR1 is SGHNT and CDR2 is YYREEE (reference sequence). V lost 1 base and J lost 3; bases outside the gene matches: 9. This CDR3 has 16 residues. CDR3 DNA: TGTGCCAGCAGCTTGTTTGGGAGTGACAGGGACACTGAAGCTTTCTTT. Its translation: CASSLFGSDRDTEAFF.

This clonotype was counted ten times or more. The chain is built from TRBV7-9 and TRBJ2-3; no definite D call. The V gene lost 4 bases and the J gene lost 0 bases, with 11 bases spanning the gap. The germline CDR1 and CDR2 sequences are SEHNR and FQNEAQ (reference sequence). The CDR3 is 15 residues long. The CDR3 sequence: CASSSSQPSTDTQYF. CDR3 in DNA: TGTGCCAGCAGCTCCTCCCAGCCTAGCACAGATACGCAGTATTTT. Full variable domain (outside the CDR3, taken from reference TRBV7-9 and TRBJ2-3): DTGVSQNPRHKITKRGQNVTFRCDPISEHNRLYWYRQTLGQGPEFLTYFQNEAQLEKSRLLSDRFSAERPKGSFSTLEIQRTEQGDSAMYLCASSSSQPSTDTQYFGPGTRLTVL.

V usage is TRBV20-1 and J usage is TRBJ1-5; TRBD1 matches at 7 bases. V was clipped by 6 bases and J by 0 bases; unmatched bases: 5. The germline CDR1 and CDR2 sequences are DFQATT and SNEGSKA (reference sequence). The CDR3 has 14 residues. The CDR3: CSAAGQLSNQPQHF. The CDR3 DNA follows: TGCAGTGCCGCGGGACAGCTTAGCAATCAGCCCCAGCATTTT.

This clonotype was recorded a few times. This rearrangement joins TRBV3-1 to TRBJ2-7, with D tentatively TRBD1 (5 bases). Trimming cost V 1 base and J 7 bases, with 11 bases left between them. Germline loops: CDR1 LGHDT, CDR2 YNNKEL (reference sequence). This CDR3 has 13 amino acids. CDR3 in DNA: TGTGCCAGCAGCCAAGCAGGGTTTGGAGAGCAGTACTTC. This translates into CASSQAGFGEQYF.

This clonotype was counted only a few times. The chain carries TRBV21-1 and TRBJ2-1; the DNA was not compared with TRBD1, the D call given in the table. TRBV21-1 has pseudogene status. The CDR3 runs 14 residues. The CDR3 protein is CASSKGDSYNEQFF. The CDR3 bases are TGTGCCAGCAGCAAGGGCGACAGCTACAATGAGCAGTTCTTC.

This clonotype was seen a few times. V is TRBV2 and J is TRBJ1-1; D uncertain. Trimming shortened V by 4 bases and J by 3 bases, and 12 bases separated the two germline ends. The CDR3 runs to 14 residues. Germline CDR1 is SNHLY and CDR2 is FYNNEI. The CDR3 sequence: CASSARASDTEAFF. In DNA, the CDR3 is TGTGCCAGCAGTGCTAGGGCCAGTGACACTGAAGCTTTCTTT.

This clonotype was counted only a few times. This rearrangement joins TRBV4-1 to TRBJ1-2, with TRBD1 as a possible D gene (5 bases). The V gene's germline CDR1 is MGHRA and CDR2 YSYEKL. V was cut by 1 base and J by 0 bases, with 15 bases left in between. This CDR3 region has 17 residues. In DNA form, the CDR3 reads TGCGCCAGCAGCCAAGGCGGGTTTGGGGCAGCTAACTATGGCTACACCTTC. This sequence encodes CASSQGGFGAANYGYTF.

At least ten counts were recorded for this clonotype. The gene calls are TRBV28 and TRBJ2-3; D is unclear. Germline loops: CDR1 MDHEN, CDR2 SYDVKM. The CDR3 is 17 amino acids. V lost 4 bases and J lost 2, with 19 bases in between. CDR3: CASSYYSVGSTTDTQYF. CDR3 in DNA: TGTGCCAGCAGTTACTATTCTGTGGGGTCGACCACAGATACGCAGTATTTT.